This TCR beta chain is drawn from a study of blood T cell repertoires in COVID-19. Study context: The study drew acute and convalescent COVID-19 samples from the United States, Italy and Spain. In each case, the material was cDNA or gDNA derived from T cells, B-cell-depleted T cells, or PBMCs.

Germline-derived CDR1 and CDR2 are LNHNV and YYDKDF (reference sequence). Deletions cut 5 bases from V and 4 bases from J, with 20 bases between. The CDR3 is 17 amino acids. Repertoires were generated with immunoSEQ multiplex PCR, while TCRdb's copy carries only in-frame clones and drops some. Among about 340,000 clones, more than 70% were seen once, and the ten largest hold just under 3%. This chain joins TRBV15 and TRBJ1-4, with unresolved D. The material sequenced was peripheral blood. The sequence came from a man aged 30 to 39 with active or convalescent COVID-19. The CDR3 sequence is CATSGQVLREVNEKLFF. The DNA of the CDR3 is TGTGCCACCAGCGGCCAAGTGTTGCGGGAGGTTAATGAAAAACTGTTTTTT.